Sequencing of this T cell receptor beta chain was carried out in a study of T-cell memory formation after mild COVID-19. Whole-study findings and limits: Later expanders leaned CD4+, whereas day 15 to 85 contracting clones were balanced CD4/CD8.

Germline V gene lookup returns CDR1 DFQATT and CDR2 SNEGSKA (reference sequence). V was shortened by 8 bases and J by 4 bases, with 27 bases between the two germline ends. The CDR3 is 16 amino acids. Remarks on this clonotype: As yet, its antigen is unknown.

TCRdb called the 5' RACE reads again in MiXCR, with one record for every CDR3 protein. Of about half a million distinct CDR3 sequences detected, 18% appear once; the ten largest clones hold approximately 13%. Input material: PBMCs or a T cell subset sorted from them (not recorded which). The receptor's source is an adult woman who had mild COVID-19 (a few samples of this study predate the infection). Cell type and time point are not known. This rearrangement joins TRBV20-1 to TRBJ2-7; no definite D call. The chain's CDR3 is CSSSEAHRLMKYEQYF. The DNA of the CDR3 is TGCAGTTCATCCGAGGCACATCGCCTAATGAAATACGAGCAGTACTTC.